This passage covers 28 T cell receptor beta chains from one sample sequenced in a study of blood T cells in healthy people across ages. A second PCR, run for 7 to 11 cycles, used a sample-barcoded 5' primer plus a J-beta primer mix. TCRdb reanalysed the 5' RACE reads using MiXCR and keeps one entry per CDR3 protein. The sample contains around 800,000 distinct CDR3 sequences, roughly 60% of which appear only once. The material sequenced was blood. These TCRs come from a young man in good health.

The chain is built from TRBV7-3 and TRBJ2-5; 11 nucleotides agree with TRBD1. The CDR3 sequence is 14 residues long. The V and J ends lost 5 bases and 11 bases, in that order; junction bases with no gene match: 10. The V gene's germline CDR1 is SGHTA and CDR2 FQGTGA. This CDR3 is CASSKDRGQREQYF. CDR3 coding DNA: TGTGCCAGCAGCAAGGACAGGGGGCAAAGAGAGCAGTACTTC.

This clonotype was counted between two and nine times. The CDR3: CSVEVVGFDEQFF. The CDR3 nucleotides are TGCAGCGTTGAGGTGGTTGGGTTCGATGAGCAGTTCTTC. The J gene is TRBJ2-1, the V gene TRBV29-1; D remains ambiguous. Germline CDR1 and CDR2: SQVTM and ANQGSEA. The CDR3 loop spans 13 amino acids. Trimming pared 3 bases from V and 8 bases from J, leaving 14 bases between.

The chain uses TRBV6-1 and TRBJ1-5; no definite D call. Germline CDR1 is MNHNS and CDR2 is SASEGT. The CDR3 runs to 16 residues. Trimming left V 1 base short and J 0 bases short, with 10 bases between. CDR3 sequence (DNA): TGTGCCAGCAGTGAAGTCGGACGGTATAGCAATCAGCCCCAGCATTTT. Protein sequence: CASSEVGRYSNQPQHF.

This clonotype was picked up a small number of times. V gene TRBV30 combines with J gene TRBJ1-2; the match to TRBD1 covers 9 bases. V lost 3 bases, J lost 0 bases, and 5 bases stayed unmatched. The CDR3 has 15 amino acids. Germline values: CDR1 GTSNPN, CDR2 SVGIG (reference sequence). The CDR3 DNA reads TGTGCCTGGAGCCGGGACAGGGCCACTAACTATGGCTACACCTTC. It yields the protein CAWSRDRATNYGYTF.

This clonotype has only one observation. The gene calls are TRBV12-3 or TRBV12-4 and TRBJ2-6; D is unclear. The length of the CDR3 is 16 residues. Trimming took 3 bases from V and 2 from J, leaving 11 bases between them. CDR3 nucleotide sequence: TGTGCCAGCAGTTTGTGGGGTCAAGCTGGGGCCAACGTCCTGACTTTC. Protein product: CASSLWGQAGANVLTF.

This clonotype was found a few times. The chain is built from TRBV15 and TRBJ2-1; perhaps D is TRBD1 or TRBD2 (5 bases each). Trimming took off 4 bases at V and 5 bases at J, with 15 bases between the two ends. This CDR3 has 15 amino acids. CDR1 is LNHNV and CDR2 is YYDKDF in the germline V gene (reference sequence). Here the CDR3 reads CATSNVGTVDNEQFF. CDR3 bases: TGTGCCACCAGCAATGTGGGGACCGTTGACAATGAGCAGTTCTTC.

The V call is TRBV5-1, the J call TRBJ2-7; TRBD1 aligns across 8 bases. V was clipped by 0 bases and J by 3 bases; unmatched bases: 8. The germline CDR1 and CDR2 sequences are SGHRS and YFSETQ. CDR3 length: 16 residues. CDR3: CASSLGQGSLIYEQYF. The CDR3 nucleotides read TGCGCCAGCAGCTTGGGACAGGGGTCTTTGATCTACGAGCAGTACTTC.

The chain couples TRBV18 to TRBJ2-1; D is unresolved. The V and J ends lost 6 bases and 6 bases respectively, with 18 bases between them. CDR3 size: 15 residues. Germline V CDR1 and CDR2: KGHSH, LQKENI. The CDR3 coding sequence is TGTGCCAGCTCCCTGGCGACACTTGGTTTCAATGAGCAGTTCTTC. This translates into CASSLATLGFNEQFF.

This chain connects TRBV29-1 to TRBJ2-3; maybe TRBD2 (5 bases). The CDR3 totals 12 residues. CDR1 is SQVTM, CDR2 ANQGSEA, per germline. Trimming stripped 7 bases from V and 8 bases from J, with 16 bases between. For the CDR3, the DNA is TGCAGCGGCGGGTCCCGTCCTGGTACGCAGTATTTT. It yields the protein CSGGSRPGTQYF.

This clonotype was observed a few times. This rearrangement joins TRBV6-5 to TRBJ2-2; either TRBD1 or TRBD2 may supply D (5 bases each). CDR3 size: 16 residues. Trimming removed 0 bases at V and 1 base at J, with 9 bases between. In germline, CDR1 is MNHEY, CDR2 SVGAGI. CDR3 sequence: CASSYSGARNTGELFF. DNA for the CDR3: TGTGCCAGCAGTTACTCCGGGGCGCGGAACACCGGGGAGCTGTTTTTT.

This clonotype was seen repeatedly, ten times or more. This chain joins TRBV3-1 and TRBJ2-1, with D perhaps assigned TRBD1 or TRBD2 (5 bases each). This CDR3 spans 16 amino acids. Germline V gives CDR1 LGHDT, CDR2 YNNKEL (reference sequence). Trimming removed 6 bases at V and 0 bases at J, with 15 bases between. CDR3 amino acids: CASRLSGTSSYNEQFF. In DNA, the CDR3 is TGTGCCAGCAGACTCTCCGGGACGAGCTCCTACAATGAGCAGTTCTTC.

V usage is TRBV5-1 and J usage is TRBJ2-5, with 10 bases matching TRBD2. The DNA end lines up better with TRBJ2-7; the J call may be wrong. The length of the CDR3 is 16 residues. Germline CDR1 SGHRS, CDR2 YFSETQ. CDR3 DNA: TGCGCCAGCAGCAGGGAGCGGGGGGGCCTTTTCCACGAGCAGTACTTC. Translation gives CASSRERGGLFHEQYF.

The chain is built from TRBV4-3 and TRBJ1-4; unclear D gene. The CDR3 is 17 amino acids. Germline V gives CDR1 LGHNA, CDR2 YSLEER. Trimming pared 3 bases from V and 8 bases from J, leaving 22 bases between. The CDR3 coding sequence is TGCGCCAGCAGCCAGGGCGGTCGGAGAAACACTCGGGAAAAACTGTTTTTT. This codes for CASSQGGRRNTREKLFF.

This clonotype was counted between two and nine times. CDR3 coding DNA: TGCAGTGCTGATCGACTAGCGGGGGGGCAAGAGACCCAGTACTTC. Translation: CSADRLAGGQETQYF. This chain uses TRBV20-1 with TRBJ2-5, with 14 bases identical to TRBD2. The V and J ends lost 5 bases and 2 bases, in that order; junction bases with no gene match: 4. This CDR3 region has 15 residues. The V gene's germline CDR1 is DFQATT and CDR2 SNEGSKA (reference sequence).

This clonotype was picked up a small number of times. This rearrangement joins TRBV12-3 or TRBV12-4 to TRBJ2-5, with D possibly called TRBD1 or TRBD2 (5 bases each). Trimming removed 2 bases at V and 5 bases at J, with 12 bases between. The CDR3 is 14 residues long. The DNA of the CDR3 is TGTGCCAGCAGTTTAAGTGGGACGGAGGAGACCCAGTACTTC. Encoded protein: CASSLSGTEETQYF.

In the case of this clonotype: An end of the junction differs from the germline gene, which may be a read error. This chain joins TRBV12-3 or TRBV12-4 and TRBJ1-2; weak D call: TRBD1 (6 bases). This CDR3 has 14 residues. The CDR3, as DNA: TGTGCCAGCAGTTTGCCAGGGGCCCTCTATGGCTACGCCTTC. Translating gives CASSLPGALYGYAF.

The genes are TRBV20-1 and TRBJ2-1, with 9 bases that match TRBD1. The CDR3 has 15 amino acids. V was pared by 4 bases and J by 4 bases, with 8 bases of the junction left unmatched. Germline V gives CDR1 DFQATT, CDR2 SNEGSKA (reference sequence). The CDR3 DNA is TGCAGTGCTATACAGGGGGCCGACCCTTACAATGAGCAGTTCTTC. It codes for CSAIQGADPYNEQFF.

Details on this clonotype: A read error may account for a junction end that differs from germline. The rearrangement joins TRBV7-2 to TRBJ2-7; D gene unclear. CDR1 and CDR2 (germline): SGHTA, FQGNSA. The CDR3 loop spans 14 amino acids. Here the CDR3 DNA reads TGTGCCAGCAGCCCCCCACCCGTCTCCGACGAGCAGTACTTC. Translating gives CASSPPPVSDEQYF. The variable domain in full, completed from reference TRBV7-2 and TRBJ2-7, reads GAGVSQSPSNKVTEKGKDVELRCDPISGHTALYWYRQSLGQGLEFLIYFQGNSAPDKSGLPSDRFSAERTGGSVSTLTIQRTQQEDSAVYLCASSPPPVSDEQYFGPGTRLTVT.

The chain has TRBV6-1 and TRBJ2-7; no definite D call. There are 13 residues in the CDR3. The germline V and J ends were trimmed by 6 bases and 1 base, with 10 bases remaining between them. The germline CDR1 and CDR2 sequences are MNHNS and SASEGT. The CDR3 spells CASSKGISYEQYF. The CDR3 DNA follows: TGTGCCAGCAGCAAAGGAATATCCTACGAGCAGTACTTC.

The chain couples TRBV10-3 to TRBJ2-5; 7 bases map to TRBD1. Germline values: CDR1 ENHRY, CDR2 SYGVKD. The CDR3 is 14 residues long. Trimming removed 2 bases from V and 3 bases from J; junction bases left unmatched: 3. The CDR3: CAISEDRAEETQYF. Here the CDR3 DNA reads TGTGCCATCAGTGAGGACAGGGCGGAAGAGACCCAGTACTTC.

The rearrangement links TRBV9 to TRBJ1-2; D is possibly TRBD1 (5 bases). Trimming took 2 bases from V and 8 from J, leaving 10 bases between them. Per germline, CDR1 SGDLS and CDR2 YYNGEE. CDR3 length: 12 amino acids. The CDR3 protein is CASSVRVKGYTF. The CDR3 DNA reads TGTGCCAGCAGCGTCAGGGTAAAGGGCTACACCTTC.

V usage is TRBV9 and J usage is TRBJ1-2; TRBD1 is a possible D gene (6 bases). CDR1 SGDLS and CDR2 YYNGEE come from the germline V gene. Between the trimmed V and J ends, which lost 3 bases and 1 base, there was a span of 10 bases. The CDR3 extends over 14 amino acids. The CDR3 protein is CASSGDTYNYGYTF. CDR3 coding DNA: TGTGCCAGCAGCGGGGACACATATAACTATGGCTACACCTTC.

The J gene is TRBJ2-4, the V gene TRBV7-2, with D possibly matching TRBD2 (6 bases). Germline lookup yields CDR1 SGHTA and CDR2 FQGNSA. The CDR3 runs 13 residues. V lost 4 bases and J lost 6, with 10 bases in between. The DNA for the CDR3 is TGTGCCAGCAGCTCCTGGGGGGTAAACATTCAGTACTTC. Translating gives CASSSWGVNIQYF.

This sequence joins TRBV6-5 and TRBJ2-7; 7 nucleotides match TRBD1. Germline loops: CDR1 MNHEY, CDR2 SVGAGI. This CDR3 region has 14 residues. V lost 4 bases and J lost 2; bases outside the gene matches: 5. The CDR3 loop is CASSWRQGPYEQYF. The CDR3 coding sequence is TGTGCCAGCAGTTGGCGACAGGGTCCCTACGAGCAGTACTTC.

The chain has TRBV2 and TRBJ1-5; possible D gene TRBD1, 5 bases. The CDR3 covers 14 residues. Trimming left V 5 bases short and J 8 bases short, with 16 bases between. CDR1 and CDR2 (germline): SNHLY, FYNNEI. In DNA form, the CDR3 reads TGTGCCAGCAGTATAACAGGACCCTATGAGCCCCAGCATTTT. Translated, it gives CASSITGPYEPQHF.

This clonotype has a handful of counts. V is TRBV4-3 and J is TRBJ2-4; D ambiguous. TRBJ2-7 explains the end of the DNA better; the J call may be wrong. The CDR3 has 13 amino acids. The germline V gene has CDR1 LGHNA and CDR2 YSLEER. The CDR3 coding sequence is TGCGCCAGCAGCCAAGTGGTCTCCTACGAGCAGTACTTC. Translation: CASSQVVSYEQYF.

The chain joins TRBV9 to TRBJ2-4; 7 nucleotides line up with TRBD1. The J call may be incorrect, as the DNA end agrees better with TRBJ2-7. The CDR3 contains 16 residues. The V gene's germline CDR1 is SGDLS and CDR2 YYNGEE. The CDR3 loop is CASSSSQGQRPYEQYF. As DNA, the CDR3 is TGTGCCAGCAGCTCAAGTCAGGGACAGAGACCCTACGAGCAGTACTTC.

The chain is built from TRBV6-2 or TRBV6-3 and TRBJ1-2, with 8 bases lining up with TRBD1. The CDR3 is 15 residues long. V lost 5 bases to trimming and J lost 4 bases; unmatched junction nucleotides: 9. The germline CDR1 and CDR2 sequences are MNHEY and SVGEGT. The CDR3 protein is CASSKPRGLSYGYTF. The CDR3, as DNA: TGTGCCAGCAGTAAACCCAGGGGGCTCAGCTATGGCTACACCTTC.